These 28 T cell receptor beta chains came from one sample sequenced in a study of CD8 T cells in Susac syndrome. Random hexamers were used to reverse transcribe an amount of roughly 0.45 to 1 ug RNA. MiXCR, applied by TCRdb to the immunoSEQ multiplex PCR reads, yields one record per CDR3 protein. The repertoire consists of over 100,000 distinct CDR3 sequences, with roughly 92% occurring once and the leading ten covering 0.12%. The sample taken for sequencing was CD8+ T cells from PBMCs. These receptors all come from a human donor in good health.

CDR3 in amino acids: CASTTGVSYNEQFF. Here the CDR3 DNA reads TGTGCCAGCACCACAGGTGTGTCATACAATGAGCAGTTCTTC. J is TRBJ2-1 and V is TRBV5-5; D possibly corresponds to TRBD1 (5 bases). The CDR3 is 14 amino acids. Germline lookup yields CDR1 SGHKS and CDR2 YYEKEE (reference sequence). The V end was cut by 6 bases, the J end by 4 bases, with 14 bases between.

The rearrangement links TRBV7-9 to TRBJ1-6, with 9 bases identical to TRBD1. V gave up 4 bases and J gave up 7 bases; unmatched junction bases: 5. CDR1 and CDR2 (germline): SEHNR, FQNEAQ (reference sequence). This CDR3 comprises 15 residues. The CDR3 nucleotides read TGTGCCAGCAGCTACGGACAGGGGAGAAATTCACCCCTCCACTTT. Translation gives CASSYGQGRNSPLHF. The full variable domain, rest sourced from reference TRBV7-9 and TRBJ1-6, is DTGVSQNPRHKITKRGQNVTFRCDPISEHNRLYWYRQTLGQGPEFLTYFQNEAQLEKSRLLSDRFSAERPKGSFSTLEIQRTEQGDSAMYLCASSYGQGRNSPLHFGNGTRLTVT.

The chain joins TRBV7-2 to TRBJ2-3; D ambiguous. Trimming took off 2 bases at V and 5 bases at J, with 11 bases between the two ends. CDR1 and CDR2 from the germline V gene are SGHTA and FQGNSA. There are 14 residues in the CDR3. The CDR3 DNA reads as TGTGCCAGCAGCTTATCATCCGGACGAGATACGCAGTATTTT. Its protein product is CASSLSSGRDTQYF.

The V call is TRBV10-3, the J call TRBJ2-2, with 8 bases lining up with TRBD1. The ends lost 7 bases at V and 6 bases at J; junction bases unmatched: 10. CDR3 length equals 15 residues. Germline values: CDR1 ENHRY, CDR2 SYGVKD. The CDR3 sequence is CAIMGQGAAAGELFF. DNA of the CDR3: TGTGCCATCATGGGGCAGGGGGCGGCCGCCGGGGAGCTGTTTTTT.

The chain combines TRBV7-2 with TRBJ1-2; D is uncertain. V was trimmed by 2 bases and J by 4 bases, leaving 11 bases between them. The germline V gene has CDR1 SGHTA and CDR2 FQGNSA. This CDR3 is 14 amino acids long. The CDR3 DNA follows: TGTGCCAGCAGCTTATCCGAGAGGAGCTATGGCTACACCTTC. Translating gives CASSLSERSYGYTF.

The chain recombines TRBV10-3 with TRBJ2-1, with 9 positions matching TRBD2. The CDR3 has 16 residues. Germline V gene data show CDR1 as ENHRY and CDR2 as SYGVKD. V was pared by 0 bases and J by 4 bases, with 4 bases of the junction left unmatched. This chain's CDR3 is CAISESETSGYNEQFF. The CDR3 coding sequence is TGTGCCATCAGTGAGTCTGAGACTAGCGGATACAATGAGCAGTTCTTC.

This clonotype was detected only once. CDR3 residues: CASSYSANYGYTF. In DNA form, the CDR3 reads TGTGCCAGCAGTTACTCAGCTAACTATGGCTACACCTTC. This sequence joins TRBV6-2 or TRBV6-3 and TRBJ1-2; D unresolved. Looked up from germline, CDR1 is MNHEY and CDR2 is SVGEGT. The CDR3 extends over 13 amino acids. Trimming pared 0 bases from V and 0 bases from J, leaving 2 bases between.

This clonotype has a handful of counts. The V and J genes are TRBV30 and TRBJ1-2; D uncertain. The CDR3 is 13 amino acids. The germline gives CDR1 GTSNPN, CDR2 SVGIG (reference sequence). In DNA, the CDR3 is TGTGCTGACGCCCCCACAGCAAACTATGGCTACACCTTC. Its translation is CADAPTANYGYTF. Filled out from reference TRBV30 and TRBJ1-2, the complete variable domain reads SQTIHQWPATLVQPVGSPLSLECTVEGTSNPNLYWYRQAAGRGLQLLFYSVGIGQISSEVPQNLSASRPQDRQFILSSKKLLLSDSGFYLCADAPTANYGYTFGSGTRLTVV.

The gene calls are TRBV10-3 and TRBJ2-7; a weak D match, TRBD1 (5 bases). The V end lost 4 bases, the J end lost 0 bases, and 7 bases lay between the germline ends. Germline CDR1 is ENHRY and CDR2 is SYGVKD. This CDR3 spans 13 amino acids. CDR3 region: CAISGQGSYEQYF. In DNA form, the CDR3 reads TGTGCCATCAGTGGTCAGGGCTCCTACGAGCAGTACTTC.

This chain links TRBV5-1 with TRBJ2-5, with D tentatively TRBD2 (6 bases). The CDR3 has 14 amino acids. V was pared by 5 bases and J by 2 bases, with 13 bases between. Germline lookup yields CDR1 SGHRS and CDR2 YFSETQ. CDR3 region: CASSSAGIQETQYF. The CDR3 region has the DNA TGCGCCAGCAGTTCCGCGGGGATTCAAGAGACCCAGTACTTC.

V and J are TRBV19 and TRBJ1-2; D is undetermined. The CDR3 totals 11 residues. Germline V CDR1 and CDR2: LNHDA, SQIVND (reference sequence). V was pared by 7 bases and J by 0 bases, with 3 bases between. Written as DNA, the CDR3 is TGTGCCAGTACGGCTAACTATGGCTACACCTTC. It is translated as CASTANYGYTF.

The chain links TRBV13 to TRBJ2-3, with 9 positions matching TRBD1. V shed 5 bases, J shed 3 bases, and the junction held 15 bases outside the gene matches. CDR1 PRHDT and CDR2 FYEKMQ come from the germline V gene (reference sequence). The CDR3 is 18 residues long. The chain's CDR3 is CASSARTGTGSWTDTQYF. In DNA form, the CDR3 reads TGTGCCAGCAGCGCACGAACCGGGACAGGGAGTTGGACAGATACGCAGTATTTT.

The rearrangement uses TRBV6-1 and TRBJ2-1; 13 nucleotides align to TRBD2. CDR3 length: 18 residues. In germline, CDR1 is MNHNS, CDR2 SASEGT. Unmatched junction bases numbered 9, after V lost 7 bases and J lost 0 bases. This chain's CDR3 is CASTGTSGTLSSYNEQFF. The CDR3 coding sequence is TGTGCCAGCACCGGGACTAGCGGGACGCTGAGCTCCTACAATGAGCAGTTCTTC.

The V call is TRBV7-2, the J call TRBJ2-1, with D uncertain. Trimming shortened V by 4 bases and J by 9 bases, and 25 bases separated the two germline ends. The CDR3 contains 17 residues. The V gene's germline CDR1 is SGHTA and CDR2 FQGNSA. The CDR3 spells CASSSPLGKQILTEQFF. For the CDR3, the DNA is TGTGCCAGCAGCTCACCCCTGGGGAAACAAATTCTTACTGAGCAGTTCTTC.

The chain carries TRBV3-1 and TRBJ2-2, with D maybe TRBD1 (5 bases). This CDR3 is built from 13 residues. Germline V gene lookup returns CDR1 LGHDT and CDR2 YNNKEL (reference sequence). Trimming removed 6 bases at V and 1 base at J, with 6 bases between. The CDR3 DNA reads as TGTGCCAGCAGGACAGTGAACACCGGGGAGCTGTTTTTT. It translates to CASRTVNTGELFF.

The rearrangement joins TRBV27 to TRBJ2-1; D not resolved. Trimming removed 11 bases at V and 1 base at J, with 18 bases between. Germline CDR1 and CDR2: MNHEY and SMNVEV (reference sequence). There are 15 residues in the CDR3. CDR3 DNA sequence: TGTGCCGCGGCGAGGTCCTGGTCATCCTACAATGAGCAGTTCTTC. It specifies CAAARSWSSYNEQFF.

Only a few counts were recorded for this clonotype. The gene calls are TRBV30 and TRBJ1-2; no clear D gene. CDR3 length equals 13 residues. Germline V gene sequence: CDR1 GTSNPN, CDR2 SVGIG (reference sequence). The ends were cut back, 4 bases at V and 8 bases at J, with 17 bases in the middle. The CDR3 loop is CAWTVRAALGYTF. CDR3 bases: TGTGCCTGGACCGTGCGGGCGGCGTTGGGCTACACCTTC.

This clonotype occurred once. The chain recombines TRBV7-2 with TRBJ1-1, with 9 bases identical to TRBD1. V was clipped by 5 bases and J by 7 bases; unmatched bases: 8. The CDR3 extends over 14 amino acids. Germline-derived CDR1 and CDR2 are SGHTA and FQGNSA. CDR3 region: CASSEQGANGEAFF. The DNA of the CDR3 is TGTGCCAGCAGCGAACAGGGGGCGAACGGTGAAGCTTTCTTT.

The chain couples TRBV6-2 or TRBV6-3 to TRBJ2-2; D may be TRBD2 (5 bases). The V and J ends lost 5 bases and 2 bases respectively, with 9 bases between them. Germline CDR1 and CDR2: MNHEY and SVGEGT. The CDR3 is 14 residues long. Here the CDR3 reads CASSPTRNTGELFF. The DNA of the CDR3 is TGTGCCAGCAGTCCCACTAGAAACACCGGGGAGCTGTTTTTT.

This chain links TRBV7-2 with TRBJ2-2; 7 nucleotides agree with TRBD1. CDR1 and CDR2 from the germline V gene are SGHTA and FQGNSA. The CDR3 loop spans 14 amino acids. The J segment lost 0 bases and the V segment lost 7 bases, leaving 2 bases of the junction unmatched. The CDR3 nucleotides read TGTGCCAGCATCAGGGGGACGAACACCGGGGAGCTGTTTTTT. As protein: CASIRGTNTGELFF.

Here the CDR3 reads CASSSEKGVAPGTAEYTGELFF. DNA for the CDR3: TGTGCCAGTAGTAGTGAGAAGGGGGTCGCTCCGGGGACAGCGGAATACACCGGGGAGCTGTTTTTT. V usage is TRBV19 and J usage is TRBJ2-2, with 7 bases matching TRBD1. Germline V gene data show CDR1 as LNHDA and CDR2 as SQIVND (reference sequence). The CDR3 sequence is 22 residues long. V was pared by 4 bases and J by 3 bases, with 26 bases of the junction left unmatched.

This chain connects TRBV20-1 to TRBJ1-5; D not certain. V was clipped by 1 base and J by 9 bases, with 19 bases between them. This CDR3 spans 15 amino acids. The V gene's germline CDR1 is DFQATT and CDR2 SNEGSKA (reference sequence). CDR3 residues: CSARVVTFPNGPQHF. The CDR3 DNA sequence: TGCAGTGCTAGAGTAGTGACTTTCCCAAATGGGCCCCAGCATTTT.

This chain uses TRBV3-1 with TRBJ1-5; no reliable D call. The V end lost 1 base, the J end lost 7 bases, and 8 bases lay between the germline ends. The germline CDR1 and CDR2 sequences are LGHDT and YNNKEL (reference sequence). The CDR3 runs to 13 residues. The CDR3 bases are TGTGCCAGCAGCCAAGCCAGAGCCCAGCCCCAGCATTTT. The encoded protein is CASSQARAQPQHF.

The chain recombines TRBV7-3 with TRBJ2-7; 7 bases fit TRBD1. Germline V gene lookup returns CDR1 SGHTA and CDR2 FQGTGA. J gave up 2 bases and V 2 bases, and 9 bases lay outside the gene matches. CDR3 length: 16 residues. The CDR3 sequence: CASSLAGTVETYEQYF. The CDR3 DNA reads TGTGCCAGCAGCTTAGCCGGGACAGTAGAAACCTACGAGCAGTACTTC.

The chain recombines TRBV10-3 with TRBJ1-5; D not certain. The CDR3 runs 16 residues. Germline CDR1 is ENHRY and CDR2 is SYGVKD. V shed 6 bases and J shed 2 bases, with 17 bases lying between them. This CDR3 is CAISERTGKGNQPQHF. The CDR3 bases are TGTGCCATCAGCGAAAGGACGGGTAAGGGCAATCAGCCCCAGCATTTT.

CDR3 sequence reads: CASSGGTSGAGYEQYF. DNA of the CDR3: TGTGCCAGCAGCGGGGGGACTAGCGGAGCGGGGTACGAGCAGTACTTC. This rearrangement joins TRBV5-4 to TRBJ2-7, with 11 nucleotides matching TRBD2. Germline V gene data show CDR1 as SGHNT and CDR2 as YYREEE (reference sequence). The CDR3 is made up of 16 amino acids. V was clipped by 4 bases and J by 4 bases; unmatched bases: 10. The full variable domain, in which reference TRBV5-4 and TRBJ2-7 provide the parts outside the CDR3, is ETGVTQSPTHLIKTRGQQVTLRCSSQSGHNTVSWYQQALGQGPQFIFQYYREEENGRGNFPPRFSGLQFPNYSSELNVNALELDDSALYLCASSGGTSGAGYEQYFGPGTRLTVT.

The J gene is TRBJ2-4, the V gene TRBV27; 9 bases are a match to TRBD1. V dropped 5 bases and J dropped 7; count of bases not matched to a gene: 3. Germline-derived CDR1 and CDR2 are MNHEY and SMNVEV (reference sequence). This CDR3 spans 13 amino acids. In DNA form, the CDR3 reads TGTGCCAGCAGTCCCGACAGGGGGAACATTCAGTACTTC. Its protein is CASSPDRGNIQYF.

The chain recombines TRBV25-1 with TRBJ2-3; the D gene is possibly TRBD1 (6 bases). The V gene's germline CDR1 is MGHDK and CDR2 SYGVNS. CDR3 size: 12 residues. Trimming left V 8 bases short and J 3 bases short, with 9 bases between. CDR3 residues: CASAQGTDTQYF. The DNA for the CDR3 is TGTGCCAGCGCCCAGGGGACAGATACGCAGTATTTT.